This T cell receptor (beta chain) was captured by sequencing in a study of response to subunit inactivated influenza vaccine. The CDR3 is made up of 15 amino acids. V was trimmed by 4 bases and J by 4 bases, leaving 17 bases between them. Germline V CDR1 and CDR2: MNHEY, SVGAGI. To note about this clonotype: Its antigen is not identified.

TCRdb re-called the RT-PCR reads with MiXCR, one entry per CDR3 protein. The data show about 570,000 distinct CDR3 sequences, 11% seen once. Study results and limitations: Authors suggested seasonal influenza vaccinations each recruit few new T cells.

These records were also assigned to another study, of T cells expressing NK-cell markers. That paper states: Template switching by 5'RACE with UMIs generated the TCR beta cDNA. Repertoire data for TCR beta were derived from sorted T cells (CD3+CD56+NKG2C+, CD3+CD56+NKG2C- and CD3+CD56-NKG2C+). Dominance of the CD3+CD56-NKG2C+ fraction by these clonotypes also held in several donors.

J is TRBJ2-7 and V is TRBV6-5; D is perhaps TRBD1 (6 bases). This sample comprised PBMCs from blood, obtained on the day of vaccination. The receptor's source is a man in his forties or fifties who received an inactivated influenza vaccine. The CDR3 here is CASSSLMTGWYEQYF. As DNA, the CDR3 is TGTGCCAGCAGTTCGCTAATGACAGGATGGTACGAGCAGTACTTC.